The 19 T cell receptor beta chains below were found in one sample sequenced in a study of cytomegalovirus exposure and HLA in healthy donors. Use of 60 Vbeta and 13 Jbeta primers characterized the PCR. Profiling relied on immunoSEQ multiplex PCR, and the TCRdb table lists in-frame clones only, not all of them. The sample records roughly 89,000 clones, roughly 80% being singletons. Specimen: PBMCs. These receptors came from a man aged 25-45 years in good health and CMV-seropositive.

V usage is TRBV13 and J usage is TRBJ1-6; TRBD1 matches 8 bases. Trimming removed 2 bases from V and 10 bases from J; junction bases left unmatched: 10. The length of the CDR3 is 16 residues. Germline CDR1 PRHDT, CDR2 FYEKMQ (reference sequence). CDR3 DNA: TGTGCCAGCAGCTTATTCTCAGGGGGCATAAAGTCACCCCTCCACTTT. Its protein product is CASSLFSGGIKSPLHF.

The V call is TRBV28, the J call TRBJ1-5; tentative D call: TRBD1 (6 bases). The CDR3 is 14 residues long. Trimming removed 6 bases from V and 2 bases from J, with 11 bases in between. CDR1 MDHEN and CDR2 SYDVKM come from the germline V gene. The CDR3 reads CASSLTGRNQPQHF. DNA for the CDR3: TGTGCCAGCAGCCTTACAGGGCGCAATCAGCCCCAGCATTTT.

The rearrangement links TRBV4-2 to TRBJ1-2, with unresolved D. The CDR3 extends over 14 amino acids. Germline CDR1 and CDR2: LGHNA and YNFKEQ. Trimming stripped 1 base from V and 0 bases from J, with 6 bases between. CDR3 sequence: CASSQGIANYGYTF. CDR3 DNA: TGTGCCAGCAGCCAAGGAATAGCTAACTATGGCTACACCTTC.

About this clone itself: The junction does not match germline at one end; this may be a read error. The chain joins TRBV5-4 to TRBJ1-1; D unresolved. In germline, CDR1 is SGHNT, CDR2 YYREEE (reference sequence). The CDR3 extends over 13 amino acids. The CDR3 DNA follows: TGTGCCGGCAGCCTAACTCCTTATGGTGAAGCTTTCTTT. This translates into CAGSLTPYGEAFF.

This chain links TRBV7-2 with TRBJ2-1; TRBD1 agrees at 10 bases. V lost 3 bases and J lost 8; bases outside the gene matches: 7. Germline assignment: CDR1 SGHTA and CDR2 FQGNSA. The CDR3 spans 15 residues. The CDR3: CASSFSGTGVHEQFF. The CDR3 DNA follows: TGTGCCAGCAGCTTCAGTGGGACAGGGGTTCATGAGCAGTTCTTC.

The chain employs TRBV19 and TRBJ2-1; 11 bases agree with TRBD2. The J segment lost 0 bases and the V segment lost 3 bases, leaving 4 bases of the junction unmatched. The CDR3 consists of 17 residues. Germline V lookup: CDR1 LNHDA, CDR2 SQIVND (reference sequence). The CDR3 region is CASSITSGGVSYNEQFF. CDR3 coding DNA: TGTGCCAGTAGTATCACTAGCGGGGGTGTCTCCTACAATGAGCAGTTCTTC.

This clone has a handful of counts. The CDR3 reads CASSSTGKRYGYTF. The CDR3, as DNA: TGTGCCAGTAGTAGCACAGGGAAGAGGTATGGCTACACCTTC. The rearrangement uses TRBV19 and TRBJ1-2; a possible D gene is TRBD1 (6 bases). The CDR3 has 14 amino acids. The V and J ends lost 4 bases and 5 bases respectively, with 14 bases between them. Looked up from germline, CDR1 is LNHDA and CDR2 is SQIVND (reference sequence). The whole variable domain, remainder taken from reference TRBV19 and TRBJ1-2, is DGGITQSPKYLFRKEGQNVTLSCEQNLNHDAMYWYRQDPGQGLRLIYYSQIVNDFQKGDIAEGYSVSREKKESFPLTVTSAQKNPTAFYLCASSSTGKRYGYTFGSGTRLTVV.

V usage is TRBV11-1 and J usage is TRBJ2-7; 12 positions match TRBD1. The trim removed 4 bases at V and 2 bases at J, leaving 3 bases unmatched. The CDR3 length is 15 residues. The germline V gene has CDR1 SGHAT and CDR2 FQDESV (reference sequence). CDR3 protein: CASSSRDRGPYEQYF. The CDR3 DNA follows: TGTGCCAGCAGCTCCCGGGACAGGGGGCCCTACGAGCAGTACTTC. Combining the CDR3 with reference TRBV11-1 and TRBJ2-7 gives the whole variable domain EAEVAQSPRYKITEKSQAVAFWCDPISGHATLYWYRQILGQGPELLVQFQDESVVDDSQLPKDRFSAERLKGVDSTLKIQPAELGDSAMYLCASSSRDRGPYEQYFGPGTRLTVT.

The chain couples TRBV5-1 to TRBJ2-7; the match to TRBD1 covers 7 bases. The CDR3 sequence is 13 residues long. Germline CDR1 SGHRS, CDR2 YFSETQ. J lost 4 bases, V lost 4 bases, and 5 bases had no gene match. CDR3 sequence: CASSTRQGYEQYF. The CDR3 nucleotides are TGCGCCAGCAGCACCAGACAGGGTTACGAGCAGTACTTC.

This chain joins TRBV5-1 and TRBJ2-3, with a weak D call TRBD2 (6 bases). From germline, CDR1 is SGHRS and CDR2 YFSETQ. The V and J ends lost 6 bases and 4 bases respectively, with 18 bases between them. The CDR3 consists of 15 residues. As DNA, the CDR3 is TGCGCCAGCATGGTGCTAGGGCGGGGATCAGATACGCAGTATTTT. Translating gives CASMVLGRGSDTQYF.

The J gene is TRBJ1-2, the V gene TRBV5-4; D unresolved. From germline, CDR1 is SGHNT and CDR2 YYREEE (reference sequence). V shed 4 bases and J shed 4 bases, with 11 bases lying between them. The CDR3 is made up of 13 amino acids. The CDR3, as DNA: TGTGCCAGCAGCCCAACAGACGCCTATGGCTACACCTTC. Its protein is CASSPTDAYGYTF.

This rearrangement joins TRBV11-1 to TRBJ1-1; 7 bases are shared with TRBD1. Trimming cost V 5 bases and J 4 bases; bases outside gene matches: 4. This CDR3 is built from 13 residues. The germline V gene encodes CDR1 SGHAT and CDR2 FQDESV (reference sequence). The CDR3, as DNA: TGTGCCAGCAGCGCGACAGGGTCCACTGAAGCTTTCTTT. It yields the protein CASSATGSTEAFF.

V and J are TRBV9 and TRBJ1-1; D gene uncertain. Germline values: CDR1 SGDLS, CDR2 YYNGEE. The CDR3 is 13 residues long. V was pared by 3 bases and J by 2 bases, with 8 bases between. The CDR3 spells CASSDRLNTEAFF. The CDR3, as DNA: TGTGCCAGCAGCGATAGATTAAACACTGAAGCTTTCTTT.

V gene TRBV7-3 combines with J gene TRBJ2-7; 9 bases fit TRBD1. The CDR3 loop spans 15 amino acids. Trimming cost V 6 bases and J 0 bases; bases outside gene matches: 6. Germline-derived CDR1 and CDR2 are SGHTA and FQGTGA. The CDR3: CASSLDRGSSYEQYF. For the CDR3, the DNA is TGTGCCAGCAGTTTAGACAGGGGGAGCTCCTACGAGCAGTACTTC.

This chain uses TRBV7-6 with TRBJ2-1, with D maybe TRBD1 (5 bases). The CDR3 spans 15 residues. Germline assignment: CDR1 SGHVS and CDR2 FNYEAQ. V shed 6 bases and J shed 5 bases, with 17 bases lying between them. The CDR3 region is CASSSRTSLNNEQFF. CDR3 in DNA: TGTGCCAGCAGTTCCCGGACAAGCCTAAACAATGAGCAGTTCTTC.

V and J are TRBV27 and TRBJ2-7; weak D call: TRBD2 (6 bases). The CDR3 covers 16 residues. Germline-derived CDR1 and CDR2 are MNHEY and SMNVEV (reference sequence). V lost 6 bases and J 0 bases, leaving 18 bases between the germline ends. CDR3 in DNA: TGTGCCAGCAGCCTTACCTCCGGGACTGTCTCCTACGAGCAGTACTTC. It is translated as CASSLTSGTVSYEQYF.

This clone was seen a handful of times. The DNA of the CDR3 is TGTGCCAGCAGTGAAGCAGCGGACGAAGCTTTCTTT. It encodes CASSEAADEAFF. The J gene is TRBJ1-1, the V gene TRBV2; D uncertain. Germline-derived CDR1 and CDR2 are SNHLY and FYNNEI. V lost 0 bases and J lost 8, with 7 bases in between. This CDR3 region has 12 residues.

V usage is TRBV4-1 and J usage is TRBJ2-7; tentatively, D is TRBD1 (5 bases). This CDR3 contains 14 residues. The germline V gene encodes CDR1 MGHRA and CDR2 YSYEKL. The V end was cut by 2 bases, the J end by 1 base, with 9 bases between. CDR3 sequence: CASSQPGLSYEQYF. The CDR3 DNA sequence: TGCGCCAGCAGCCAACCAGGGTTATCCTACGAGCAGTACTTC.

This chain connects TRBV9 to TRBJ2-7, with D possibly TRBD1 on 6 matching bases. The CDR3 totals 14 residues. The V gene's germline CDR1 is SGDLS and CDR2 YYNGEE. Trimming stripped 4 bases from V and 2 bases from J, with 13 bases between. The CDR3 is CASSPQDRTYEQYF. DNA of the CDR3: TGTGCCAGCAGCCCCCAGGACAGAACCTACGAGCAGTACTTC.